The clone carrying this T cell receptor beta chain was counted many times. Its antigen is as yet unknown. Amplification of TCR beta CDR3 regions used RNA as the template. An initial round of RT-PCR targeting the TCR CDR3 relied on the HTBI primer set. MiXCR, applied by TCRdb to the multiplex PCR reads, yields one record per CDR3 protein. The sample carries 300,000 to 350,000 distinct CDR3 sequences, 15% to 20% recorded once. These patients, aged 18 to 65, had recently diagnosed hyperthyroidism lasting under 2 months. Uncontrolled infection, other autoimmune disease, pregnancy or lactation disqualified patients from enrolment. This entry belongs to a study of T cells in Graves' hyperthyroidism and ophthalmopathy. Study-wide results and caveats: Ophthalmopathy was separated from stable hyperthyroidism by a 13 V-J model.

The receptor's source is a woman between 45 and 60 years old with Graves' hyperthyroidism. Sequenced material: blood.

The CDR3 nucleotides are TGCAGTGCTAGGGGTCCTTCAGGGACCCAAGAGACCCAGTACTTC. Protein sequence: CSARGPSGTQETQYF. The J gene is TRBJ2-5, the V gene TRBV20-1, with D perhaps matching TRBD1 or TRBD2 (5 bases each). V was shortened by 3 bases and J by 1 base, with 15 bases between the two germline ends. The germline gives CDR1 DFQATT, CDR2 SNEGSKA (reference sequence). The CDR3 loop spans 15 amino acids.